The 18 T cell receptor beta chains listed next were all sequenced from one sample in a study of T-cell reconstitution after alpha-beta-depleted transplantation in children. Library preparation (for TCRbeta) was performed with unique molecular identifiers. TCRdb fed the PCR reads into MiXCR, producing one record per CDR3 protein. The data hold about 690,000 distinct CDR3 sequences, with roughly 17% observed a single time. Here the sequenced sample was PBMCs from the stem cell graft donor, taken from the stem cell graft. These receptors were collected from a human donor who donated a stem cell graft to a child with acute myeloid leukemia.

V and J are TRBV6-2 or TRBV6-3 and TRBJ2-7, with a tentative D call TRBD1 (6 bases). Deletions cut 8 bases from V and 5 bases from J, with 16 bases between. This CDR3 spans 13 amino acids. Germline values: CDR1 MNHEY, CDR2 SVGEGT. The CDR3 here is CASQRQGKDEQYF. CDR3 nucleotide sequence: TGTGCCAGCCAGCGCCAGGGGAAGGACGAGCAGTACTTC.

Only a few counts were recorded for this clonotype. The rearrangement joins TRBV10-2 to TRBJ1-5; D unclear. Germline loops: CDR1 WSHSY, CDR2 SAAADI. The CDR3 contains 13 residues. Between the trimmed V and J ends, which lost 8 bases and 0 bases, there was a span of 8 bases. In DNA, the CDR3 is TGCGCCAGCGGGTTATATAGCAATCAGCCCCAGCATTTT. Translated: CASGLYSNQPQHF.

This clonotype was recorded many times. The V and J genes are TRBV5-1 and TRBJ1-2; D remains ambiguous. The germline V gene encodes CDR1 SGHRS and CDR2 YFSETQ. V was cut by 0 bases and J by 2 bases, with 8 bases left in between. The CDR3 has 14 amino acids. CDR3 in amino acids: CASSLEETNYGYTF. The CDR3, as DNA: TGCGCCAGCAGCTTGGAGGAAACCAACTATGGCTACACCTTC. Full variable domain (remainder filled in from reference TRBV5-1 and TRBJ1-2): KAGVTQTPRYLIKTRGQQVTLSCSPISGHRSVSWYQQTPGQGLQFLFEYFSETQRNKGNFPGRFSGRQFSNSRSEMNVSTLELGDSALYLCASSLEETNYGYTFGSGTRLTVV.

This clonotype was observed at least ten times. The chain couples TRBV20-1 to TRBJ2-3; D might be TRBD2 (7 bases). There are 14 residues in the CDR3. Trimming shortened V by 2 bases and J by 4 bases, and 13 bases separated the two germline ends. Germline assignment: CDR1 DFQATT and CDR2 SNEGSKA (reference sequence). In DNA, the CDR3 is TGCAGTGCTAGAAACGGGGGGCTGGCAGATACGCAGTATTTT. This sequence encodes CSARNGGLADTQYF.

There are a few counts of this clonotype. The chain is built from TRBV25-1 and TRBJ1-4; 7 nucleotides match TRBD1. The CDR3 has 14 amino acids. Germline V lookup: CDR1 MGHDK, CDR2 SYGVNS. After removal of 3 bases from V and 3 bases from J, the junction contained 1 base not matched to a gene. CDR3 sequence reads: CASSDRGANEKLFF. CDR3 in DNA: TGTGCCAGCAGTGACAGGGGGGCTAATGAAAAACTGTTTTTT.

The sample holds a few counts of this clonotype. The chain has TRBV6-5 and TRBJ2-1; D is possibly TRBD2 (6 bases). Between the trimmed V and J ends, which lost 0 bases and 3 bases, there was a span of 15 bases. Germline assignment: CDR1 MNHEY and CDR2 SVGAGI. This CDR3 comprises 17 residues. This CDR3 is CASSYSPVGGDYNEQFF. The CDR3 DNA is TGTGCCAGCAGTTACTCCCCCGTGGGCGGGGACTACAATGAGCAGTTCTTC.

The table lists this clonotype with many counts. The gene calls are TRBV12-3 or TRBV12-4 and TRBJ1-6; the D is unclear. There are 14 residues in the CDR3. Between the trimmed V and J ends, which lost 7 bases and 6 bases, there was a span of 13 bases. The CDR3 DNA follows: TGTGCCAGCACCGCTTCGGCTGGTAATTCACCCCTCCACTTT. Residues: CASTASAGNSPLHF.

The chain joins TRBV5-1 to TRBJ2-5; 7 positions agree with TRBD2. The V segment lost 2 bases and the J segment 2 bases; nucleotides outside the gene matches: 9. CDR3 length: 16 residues. The germline V gene has CDR1 SGHRS and CDR2 YFSETQ. DNA for the CDR3: TGCGCCAGCAGCTTCGACAGCGGGAAGATTCAAGAGACCCAGTACTTC. It yields the protein CASSFDSGKIQETQYF. Filled out from reference TRBV5-1 and TRBJ2-5, the complete variable domain reads KAGVTQTPRYLIKTRGQQVTLSCSPISGHRSVSWYQQTPGQGLQFLFEYFSETQRNKGNFPGRFSGRQFSNSRSEMNVSTLELGDSALYLCASSFDSGKIQETQYFGPGTRLLVL.

This clonotype was seen a handful of times. The chain recombines TRBV7-2 with TRBJ1-5; no definite D call. The CDR3 is made up of 16 amino acids. CDR1 is SGHTA, CDR2 FQGNSA, per germline. Trimming cost V 1 base and J 3 bases, with 13 bases left between them. CDR3 loop: CASSLGAGLINQPQHF. The CDR3 nucleotides are TGTGCCAGCAGCTTAGGGGCCGGACTGATCAATCAGCCCCAGCATTTT.

CDR3 loop: CAISPGSGQGYNEQFF. CDR3 nucleotide sequence: TGTGCCATCAGTCCGGGGTCGGGACAGGGTTACAATGAGCAGTTCTTC. The chain combines TRBV10-3 with TRBJ2-1, with TRBD1 identical over 9 bases. Germline V gene lookup returns CDR1 ENHRY and CDR2 SYGVKD. The CDR3 is 16 residues long. The V segment lost 5 bases and the J segment 4 bases; nucleotides outside the gene matches: 9.

This clonotype came up many times. The CDR3 spells CASSSTGQTYNEQFF. The CDR3 bases are TGCGCCAGCAGCTCGACAGGTCAGACCTACAATGAGCAGTTCTTC. V gene TRBV5-1 combines with J gene TRBJ2-1; D is perhaps TRBD1 (6 bases). CDR1 is SGHRS and CDR2 is YFSETQ in the germline V gene. The CDR3 totals 15 residues. V shed 3 bases and J shed 2 bases, with 12 bases lying between them. Combining the CDR3 with reference TRBV5-1 and TRBJ2-1 gives the whole variable domain KAGVTQTPRYLIKTRGQQVTLSCSPISGHRSVSWYQQTPGQGLQFLFEYFSETQRNKGNFPGRFSGRQFSNSRSEMNVSTLELGDSALYLCASSSTGQTYNEQFFGPGTRLTVL.

The genes are TRBV12-3 or TRBV12-4 and TRBJ2-3; D tentatively fits TRBD1 or TRBD2 (5 bases each). The V and J ends lost 10 bases and 11 bases respectively, with 16 bases between them. The CDR3 is made up of 11 amino acids. The CDR3: CATGDPLRQYF. The CDR3 DNA reads as TGTGCCACCGGGGACCCCTTAAGGCAGTATTTT.

This clonotype was seen many times. The V gene is TRBV6-6, the J gene TRBJ2-3; D perhaps matches TRBD2 (5 bases). Germline CDR1 is MNHNY and CDR2 is SVGAGI (reference sequence). The length of the CDR3 is 12 residues. The ends were cut back, 8 bases at V and 5 bases at J, with 11 bases in the middle. The CDR3 nucleotides read TGTGCCAGCTGGCGAGAGGGAGATACGCAGTATTTT. This codes for CASWREGDTQYF.

Regarding this clonotype: A much larger clone sits a single nucleotide away, making a read error possible. The gene calls are TRBV20-1 and TRBJ2-1; 7 bases agree with TRBD1. J was trimmed by 3 bases and V by 5 bases; bases with no gene match: 13. This CDR3 has 16 residues. Germline CDR1 is DFQATT and CDR2 is SNEGSKA (reference sequence). The CDR3 DNA reads as TGCAGTGCTCCCCCCAACACAGGGGCCCGCTACAATGAGCAGTTCTTC. Translation: CSAPPNTGARYNEQFF.

The chain joins TRBV28 to TRBJ2-5; TRBD1 might be the D (5 bases). V dropped 2 bases and J dropped 1 base, with 8 bases sitting between them. Germline CDR1 reads MDHEN; CDR2 reads SYDVKM. CDR3 length equals 14 residues. The CDR3 DNA reads TGTGCCAGCAGTTTAAGACAGTTCCAAGAGACCCAGTACTTC. Residues: CASSLRQFQETQYF. Full variable domain (rest looked up from reference TRBV28 and TRBJ2-5): DVKVTQSSRYLVKRTGEKVFLECVQDMDHENMFWYRQDPGLGLRLIYFSYDVKMKEKGDIPEGYSVSREKKERFSLILESASTNQTSMYLCASSLRQFQETQYFGPGTRLLVL.

This clonotype was counted between two and nine times. The chain joins TRBV7-2 to TRBJ1-5, with D unresolved. The CDR3 runs to 13 residues. Germline V gene sequence: CDR1 SGHTA, CDR2 FQGNSA. Trimming removed 2 bases from V and 5 bases from J, with 7 bases in between. The CDR3 DNA is TGTGCCAGCAGCTTAATATCCTATCAGCCCCAGCATTTT. Its translation is CASSLISYQPQHF.

The chain couples TRBV6-5 to TRBJ1-1, with unresolved D. Trimming took off 6 bases at V and 1 base at J, with 12 bases between the two ends. This CDR3 spans 14 amino acids. Germline lookup yields CDR1 MNHEY and CDR2 SVGAGI. The CDR3 spells CASSSSRQNTEAFF. The CDR3 DNA sequence: TGTGCCAGCAGCTCCTCCAGGCAGAACACTGAAGCTTTCTTT.

This clonotype has at least ten counts. The rearrangement joins TRBV15 to TRBJ1-4, with D possibly matching TRBD1 (5 bases). Germline V gene data show CDR1 as LNHNV and CDR2 as YYDKDF (reference sequence). V dropped 0 bases and J dropped 8 bases, with 13 bases sitting between them. The CDR3 has 15 amino acids. This CDR3 is CATSRDGGPGEKLFF. The CDR3 DNA reads as TGTGCCACCAGCAGAGATGGTGGTCCAGGGGAAAAACTGTTTTTT.